What follows describes a single T cell receptor (beta chain). In the original processing: Reference gene primer amplification gave nucleated cell count estimates. Sequencing was performed with immunoSEQ multiplex PCR; in TCRdb, only in-frame clones are kept and a portion is missing. V and J calls and clone size are as listed in that table; D and trimming were resolved from the DNA. The profile shows about 160,000 clones, approximately 92% of them singletons. This entry is derived from a study of blood T cell repertoires in COVID-19. This CDR3 is built from 15 residues. CDR1 is KGHSH and CDR2 is LQKENI in the germline V gene. J was trimmed by 7 bases and V by 3 bases; bases with no gene match: 9.

The sample taken for sequencing was peripheral blood. The rearrangement links TRBV18 to TRBJ1-5; 7 bases agree with TRBD1. The TCR comes from a woman aged 50 to 65 with acute or convalescent COVID-19. CDR3 loop: CASSPYTGEHQPQHF. The CDR3 DNA reads as TGTGCCAGCTCACCCTATACAGGGGAGCACCAGCCCCAGCATTTT. Combining the CDR3 with reference TRBV18 and TRBJ1-5 gives the whole variable domain NAGVMQNPRHLVRRRGQEARLRCSPMKGHSHVYWYRQLPEEGLKFMVYLQKENIIDESGMPKERFSAEFPKEGPSILRIQQVVRGDSAAYFCASSPYTGEHQPQHFGDGTRLSIL.